The 10 T cell receptor beta chains below were found in one sample sequenced in a study of cytomegalovirus exposure and HLA in healthy donors. PCR primers comprised 60 Vbeta and 13 Jbeta primers. Assay used: immunoSEQ multiplex PCR; TCRdb lists only in-frame clones, some missing. The sample consists of about 130,000 clones, approximately 85% of them appearing once. The sample taken for sequencing was PBMCs. All receptors derive from a woman aged 25-40 years in good health and CMV-seropositive.

The chain joins TRBV4-1 to TRBJ1-2; a weak D match, TRBD1 (5 bases). CDR3 length: 14 residues. Germline assignment: CDR1 MGHRA and CDR2 YSYEKL. V was clipped by 2 bases and J by 1 base, with 8 bases between them. The CDR3 nucleotides are TGCGCCAGCAGCCAAACGACAGTTAACTATGGCTACACCTTC. This gives the protein CASSQTTVNYGYTF.

The table lists this clone with a few counts. Different DNA sequences within this sample yield the same CDR3. The chain has TRBV27 and TRBJ1-2; a weak D match, TRBD1 (5 bases). CDR3 size: 14 residues. The germline V gene has CDR1 MNHEY and CDR2 SMNVEV (reference sequence). V was shortened by 5 bases and J by 4 bases, with 14 bases between the two germline ends. The CDR3 loop reads CASSPRGGGYGYTF. CDR3 DNA: TGTGCCAGCAGTCCCCGGGGGGGAGGCTATGGCTACACCTTC.

The chain links TRBV19 to TRBJ1-1; tentative D call: TRBD1 (5 bases). V was pared by 7 bases and J by 0 bases, with 12 bases between. The germline gives CDR1 LNHDA, CDR2 SQIVND (reference sequence). The CDR3 runs to 14 residues. This CDR3 reads CASTLRQLNTEAFF. CDR3 in DNA: TGTGCCAGTACCCTCCGACAGTTGAACACTGAAGCTTTCTTT.

This chain links TRBV5-6 with TRBJ1-1; TRBD1 agrees at 9 bases. With 4 bases clipped from V and 1 base from J, the junction kept 8 bases outside the gene matches. CDR3 length equals 16 residues. Germline V gives CDR1 SGHDT, CDR2 YYEEEE. The CDR3 region is CASSALGQGPNTEAFF. The CDR3 region has the DNA TGTGCCAGCAGCGCCCTGGGACAGGGACCGAACACTGAAGCTTTCTTT.

The chain recombines TRBV13 with TRBJ1-1; 9 bases fit TRBD1. This CDR3 is 12 amino acids long. The germline V gene encodes CDR1 PRHDT and CDR2 FYEKMQ (reference sequence). Trimming removed 5 bases from V and 10 bases from J; junction bases left unmatched: 5. The CDR3 DNA reads TGTGCCAGCAGCCTAAAGGGACAGGGAGCTTTCTTT. It codes for CASSLKGQGAFF.

The gene calls are TRBV4-1 and TRBJ1-4; D possibly corresponds to TRBD1 (6 bases). The CDR3 has 15 amino acids. Germline V gene sequence: CDR1 MGHRA, CDR2 YSYEKL. V was trimmed by 3 bases and J by 4 bases, leaving 12 bases between them. The CDR3 loop reads CASSQGTTGNEKLFF. CDR3 bases: TGCGCCAGCAGCCAGGGGACAACCGGTAATGAAAAACTGTTTTTT.

This clone was counted a single time. The chain joins TRBV19 to TRBJ1-1; D is perhaps TRBD1 (5 bases). Per the germline V gene, CDR1 is LNHDA and CDR2 is SQIVND (reference sequence). With 0 bases removed from V and 7 bases from J, the gap between germline ends came to 12 bases. The CDR3 contains 14 residues. This CDR3 reads CASSIDPRGREAFF. The DNA for the CDR3 is TGTGCCAGTAGTATAGATCCAAGGGGCCGTGAAGCTTTCTTT.

The chain recombines TRBV5-1 with TRBJ1-2; TRBD1 agrees at 7 bases. Per the germline V gene, CDR1 is SGHRS and CDR2 is YFSETQ. V lost 5 bases and J lost 3; bases outside the gene matches: 4. CDR3 length: 13 residues. CDR3 DNA sequence: TGCGCCAGCAGATTAACAGGGGACTATGGCTACACCTTC. Translated: CASRLTGDYGYTF.

This CDR3 is CASSTPGQGSYEQYF. CDR3 DNA sequence: TGTGCCAGCAGCACACCGGGACAGGGCTCCTACGAGCAGTACTTC. This chain links TRBV7-9 with TRBJ2-7; 9 bases map to TRBD1. CDR1 and CDR2 (germline): SEHNR, FQNEAQ (reference sequence). The V segment lost 5 bases and the J segment 0 bases; nucleotides outside the gene matches: 5. This CDR3 region has 15 residues.

V is TRBV21-1 and J is TRBJ1-5; the table's TRBD1 call for D was not verified on the DNA. TRBV21-1 is designated a pseudogene. The CDR3 is made up of 18 amino acids. CDR3: CASSSGERGEESNQPQHF. CDR3 sequence (DNA): TGTGCCAGCAGCTCAGGGGAGAGGGGAGAGGAAAGCAATCAGCCCCAGCATTTT.